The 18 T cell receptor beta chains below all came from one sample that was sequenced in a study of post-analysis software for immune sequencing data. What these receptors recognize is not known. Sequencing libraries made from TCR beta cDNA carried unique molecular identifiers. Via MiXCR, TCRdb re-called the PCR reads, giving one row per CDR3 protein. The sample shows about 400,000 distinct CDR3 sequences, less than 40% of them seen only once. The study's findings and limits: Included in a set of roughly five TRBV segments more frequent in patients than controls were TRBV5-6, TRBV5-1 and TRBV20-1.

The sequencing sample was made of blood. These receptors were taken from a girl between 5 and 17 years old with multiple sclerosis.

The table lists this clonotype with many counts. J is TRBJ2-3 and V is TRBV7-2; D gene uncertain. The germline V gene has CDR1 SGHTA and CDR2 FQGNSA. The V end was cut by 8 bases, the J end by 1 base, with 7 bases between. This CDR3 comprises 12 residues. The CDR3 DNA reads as TGTGCCAGCTGCAGCGGCACAGATACGCAGTATTTT. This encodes CASCSGTDTQYF.

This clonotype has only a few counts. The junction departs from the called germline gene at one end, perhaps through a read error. The CDR3, as DNA: TGTGCCAGCAGTATAGCGGGGGGGGGAGAGACCCAGTACTTC. Its translation is CASSIAGGGETQYF. The V gene is TRBV12-3 or TRBV12-4, the J gene TRBJ2-5; TRBD2 aligns across 11 bases. The CDR3 spans 14 residues.

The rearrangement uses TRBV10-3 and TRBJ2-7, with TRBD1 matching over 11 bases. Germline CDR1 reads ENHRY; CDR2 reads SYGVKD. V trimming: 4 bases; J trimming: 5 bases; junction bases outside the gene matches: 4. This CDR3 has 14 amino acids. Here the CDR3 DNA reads TGTGCCATCAGTGCGGGACAGGGGGGCCACGAGCAGTACTTC. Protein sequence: CAISAGQGGHEQYF.

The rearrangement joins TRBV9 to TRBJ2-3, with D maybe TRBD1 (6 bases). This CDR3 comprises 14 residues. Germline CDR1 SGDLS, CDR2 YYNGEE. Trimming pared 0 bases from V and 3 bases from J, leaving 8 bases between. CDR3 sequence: CASSVGQGTDTQYF. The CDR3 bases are TGTGCCAGCAGCGTAGGCCAGGGGACAGATACGCAGTATTTT. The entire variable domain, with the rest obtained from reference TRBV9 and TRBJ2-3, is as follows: DSGVTQTPKHLITATGQRVTLRCSPRSGDLSVYWYQQSLDQGLQFLIQYYNGEERAKGNILERFSAQQFPDLHSELNLSSLELGDSALYFCASSVGQGTDTQYFGPGTRLTVL.

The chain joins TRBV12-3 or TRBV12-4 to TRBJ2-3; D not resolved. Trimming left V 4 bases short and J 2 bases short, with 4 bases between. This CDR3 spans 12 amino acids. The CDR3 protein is CASSSITDTQYF. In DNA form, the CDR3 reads TGTGCCAGCAGTTCCATCACAGATACGCAGTATTTT.

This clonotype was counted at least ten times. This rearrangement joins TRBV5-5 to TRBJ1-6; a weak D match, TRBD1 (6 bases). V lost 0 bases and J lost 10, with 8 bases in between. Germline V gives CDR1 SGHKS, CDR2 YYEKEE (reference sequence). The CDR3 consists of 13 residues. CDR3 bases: TGTGCCAGCAGCTTGGAGGGGGGATCACCCCTCCACTTT. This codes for CASSLEGGSPLHF. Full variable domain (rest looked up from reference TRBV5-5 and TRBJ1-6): DAGVTQSPTHLIKTRGQQVTLRCSPISGHKSVSWYQQVLGQGPQFIFQYYEKEERGRGNFPDRFSARQFPNYSSELNVNALLLGDSALYLCASSLEGGSPLHFGNGTRLTVT.

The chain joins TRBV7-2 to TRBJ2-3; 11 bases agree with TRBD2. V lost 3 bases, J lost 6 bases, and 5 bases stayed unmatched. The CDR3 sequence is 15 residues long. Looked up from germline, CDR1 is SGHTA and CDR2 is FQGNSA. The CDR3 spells CASSFKSSGGDTQYF. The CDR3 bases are TGTGCCAGCAGCTTCAAGTCTAGCGGGGGGGATACGCAGTATTTT.

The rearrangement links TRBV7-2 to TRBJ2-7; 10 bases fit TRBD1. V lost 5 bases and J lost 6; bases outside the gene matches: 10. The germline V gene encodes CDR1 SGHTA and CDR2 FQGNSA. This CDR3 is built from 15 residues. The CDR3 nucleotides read TGTGCCAGCAGCCCTAGGACAGGGGGAATCGGCGAGCAGTACTTC. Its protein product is CASSPRTGGIGEQYF.

This CDR3 reads CATSRVDLAGFARYGYTF. The CDR3 region has the DNA TGTGCCACCAGCAGAGTGGATTTGGCAGGGTTCGCCCGCTATGGCTACACCTTC. V usage is TRBV15 and J usage is TRBJ1-2; weak D call: TRBD1 (5 bases). V lost 1 base and J lost 4, with 22 bases in between. The CDR3 runs to 18 residues. Germline V gives CDR1 LNHNV, CDR2 YYDKDF (reference sequence).

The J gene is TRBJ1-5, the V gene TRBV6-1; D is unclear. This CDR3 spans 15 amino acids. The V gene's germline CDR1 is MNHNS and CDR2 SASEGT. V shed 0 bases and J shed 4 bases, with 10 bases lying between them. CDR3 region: CASSEAWSRNQPQHF. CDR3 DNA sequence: TGTGCCAGCAGTGAAGCCTGGAGCCGAAATCAGCCCCAGCATTTT.

DNA of the CDR3: TGTGCCAGCAGCAGGGACGCCCTTGGGAGCTACACCTTC. Translated, it gives CASSRDALGSYTF. The genes are TRBV12-3 or TRBV12-4 and TRBJ1-2; TRBD1 is a possible D gene (5 bases). V was clipped by 6 bases and J by 9 bases, with 17 bases between them. The CDR3 has 13 residues.

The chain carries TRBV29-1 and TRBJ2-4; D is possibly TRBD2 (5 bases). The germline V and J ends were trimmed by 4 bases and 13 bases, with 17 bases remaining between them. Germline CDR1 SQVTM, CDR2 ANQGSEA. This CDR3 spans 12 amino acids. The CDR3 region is CSVAQDSHGQYF. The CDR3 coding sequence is TGCAGCGTTGCTCAGGACTCCCACGGGCAGTACTTC.

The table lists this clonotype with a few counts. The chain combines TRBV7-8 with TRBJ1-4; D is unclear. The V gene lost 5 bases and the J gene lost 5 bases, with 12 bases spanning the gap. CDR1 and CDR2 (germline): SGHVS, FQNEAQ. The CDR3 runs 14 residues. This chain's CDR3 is CASSPGPPNEKLFF. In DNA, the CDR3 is TGTGCCAGCAGCCCAGGACCCCCGAATGAAAAACTGTTTTTT.

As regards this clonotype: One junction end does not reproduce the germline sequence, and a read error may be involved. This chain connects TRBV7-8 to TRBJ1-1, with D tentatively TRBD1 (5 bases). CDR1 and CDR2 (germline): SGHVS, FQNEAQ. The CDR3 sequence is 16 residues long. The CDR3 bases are TGTGCCAGCAGCTCCGTATCTTGGGACCTGAACACTGAGGCTTTCTTT. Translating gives CASSSVSWDLNTEAFF.

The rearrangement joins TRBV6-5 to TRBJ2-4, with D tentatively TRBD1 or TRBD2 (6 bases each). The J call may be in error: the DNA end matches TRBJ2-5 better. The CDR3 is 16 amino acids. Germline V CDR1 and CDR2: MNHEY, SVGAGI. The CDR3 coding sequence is TGTGCCAGCAGTTACTCCTCGGGGGCCGTGAGGGAGACCCAGTACTTC. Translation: CASSYSSGAVRETQYF.

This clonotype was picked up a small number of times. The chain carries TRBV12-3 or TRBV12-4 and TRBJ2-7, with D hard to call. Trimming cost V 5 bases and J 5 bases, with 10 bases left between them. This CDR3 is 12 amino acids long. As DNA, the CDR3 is TGTGCCAGCAGTAACATCGGCGACGAGCAGTACTTC. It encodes CASSNIGDEQYF.

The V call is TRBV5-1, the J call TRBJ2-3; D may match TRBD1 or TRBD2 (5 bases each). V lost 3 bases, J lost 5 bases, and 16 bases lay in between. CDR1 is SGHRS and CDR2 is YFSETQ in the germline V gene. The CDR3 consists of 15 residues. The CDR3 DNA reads TGCGCCAGCAGCTGGGGGACGGTCGCGGGAGATACGCAGTATTTT. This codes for CASSWGTVAGDTQYF. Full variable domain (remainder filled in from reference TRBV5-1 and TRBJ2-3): KAGVTQTPRYLIKTRGQQVTLSCSPISGHRSVSWYQQTPGQGLQFLFEYFSETQRNKGNFPGRFSGRQFSNSRSEMNVSTLELGDSALYLCASSWGTVAGDTQYFGPGTRLTVL.

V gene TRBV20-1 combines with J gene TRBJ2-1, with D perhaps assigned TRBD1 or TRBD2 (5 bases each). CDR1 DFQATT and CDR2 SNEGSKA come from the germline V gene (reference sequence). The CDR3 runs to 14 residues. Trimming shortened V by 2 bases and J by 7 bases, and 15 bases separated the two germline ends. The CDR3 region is CSARLTVGGNEQFF. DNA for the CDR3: TGCAGTGCTAGATTAACAGTTGGGGGAAATGAGCAGTTCTTC.